This passage covers 10 T cell receptor beta chains from one sample sequenced in a study of blood T cell repertoires in COVID-19. Assay: immunoSEQ multiplex PCR; the TCRdb copy retains only in-frame clones and omits some. The sample lists around 220,000 clones, around 83% seen once, with more than 8.5% in the top ten. The sequenced sample was peripheral blood. The receptor set was obtained from a woman aged 45-60 years with COVID-19, enrolled during active disease.

The CDR3 sequence: CASSPRLAGPLPSEQFF. In nucleotides, the CDR3 is TGTGCCAGTAGTCCAAGACTAGCGGGGCCCCTCCCAAGTGAGCAGTTCTTC. The gene calls are TRBV19 and TRBJ2-1; 11 bases fit TRBD2. Germline V gene data show CDR1 as LNHDA and CDR2 as SQIVND (reference sequence). The CDR3 is 17 residues long. With V trimmed by 5 bases and J by 9 bases, 15 bases remained unmatched.

This clone was counted a single time. The chain combines TRBV11-3 with TRBJ1-3; D unclear. V dropped 7 bases and J dropped 1 base, with 11 bases sitting between them. This CDR3 spans 14 amino acids. Germline V gives CDR1 SGHNT, CDR2 YENEEA. Here the CDR3 reads CASTPGLSGNTIYF. Here the CDR3 DNA reads TGTGCCAGCACCCCAGGATTGTCTGGAAACACCATATATTTT.

V and J are TRBV11-2 and TRBJ2-4; 15 bases map to TRBD2. CDR3 size: 16 residues. Germline V gene lookup returns CDR1 SGHAT and CDR2 FQNNGV. The trim removed 5 bases at V and 6 bases at J, leaving 5 bases unmatched. Here the CDR3 DNA reads TGTGCCAGCAGCGGGACTAGCGGGGGGATGGGAAACATTCAGTACTTC. It specifies CASSGTSGGMGNIQYF.

The chain carries TRBV5-1 and TRBJ2-1; 10 nucleotides line up with TRBD2. The CDR3 runs 17 residues. V shed 2 bases, J shed 7 bases, and the junction held 12 bases outside the gene matches. Germline CDR1 SGHRS, CDR2 YFSETQ. The CDR3 is CASSLSSSGGPGNEQFF. CDR3 DNA: TGCGCCAGCAGCTTATCGAGTAGCGGGGGGCCGGGGAATGAGCAGTTCTTC.

This clone was seen just once. This chain links TRBV6-4 with TRBJ2-3, with 7 bases that match TRBD1. Germline CDR1 reads MRHNA; CDR2 reads SNTAGT. CDR3 length: 14 residues. V was clipped by 3 bases and J by 10 bases; unmatched bases: 10. In DNA form, the CDR3 reads TGTGCCAGCAGTGAACTAATCAGGGGGTCGGCGCAGTATTTT. Protein sequence: CASSELIRGSAQYF.

The chain joins TRBV6-1 to TRBJ1-6, with 7 bases that match TRBD1. The germline V gene has CDR1 MNHNS and CDR2 SASEGT. With 4 bases clipped from V and 7 bases from J, the junction kept 10 bases outside the gene matches. The CDR3 spans 16 residues. CDR3 region: CASSVRAGTENSPLHF. The CDR3 DNA sequence: TGTGCCAGCAGTGTGAGGGCGGGGACAGAGAATTCACCCCTCCACTTT.

This clone showed up just once. The chain recombines TRBV6-5 with TRBJ2-3, with unresolved D. The CDR3 length is 13 residues. Germline CDR1 reads MNHEY; CDR2 reads SVGAGI. V was clipped by 5 bases and J by 2 bases, with 8 bases between them. The CDR3 DNA follows: TGTGCCAGCAGTACCGGTCACACAGATACGCAGTATTTT. Translation gives CASSTGHTDTQYF.

This rearrangement joins TRBV24-1 to TRBJ2-1; D gene uncertain. The CDR3 runs to 16 residues. CDR1 and CDR2 from the germline V gene are KGHDR and SFDVKD. V was trimmed by 5 bases and J by 5 bases, leaving 18 bases between them. The CDR3 is CATSGPGGRWNNEQFF. CDR3 sequence (DNA): TGTGCCACCAGTGGACCCGGCGGAAGGTGGAACAATGAGCAGTTCTTC.

The chain joins TRBV27 to TRBJ1-1, with D perhaps TRBD1 (6 bases). Germline assignment: CDR1 MNHEY and CDR2 SMNVEV (reference sequence). The CDR3 extends over 14 amino acids. Trimming shortened V by 7 bases and J by 3 bases, and 15 bases separated the two germline ends. In DNA form, the CDR3 reads TGTGCCAGCACCAAGCAGGGGTCGCACACTGAAGCTTTCTTT. This sequence encodes CASTKQGSHTEAFF.

The chain combines TRBV24-1 with TRBJ1-4, with TRBD1 matching 9 bases. Germline values: CDR1 KGHDR, CDR2 SFDVKD. J lost 2 bases, V lost 5 bases, and 5 bases had no gene match. The CDR3 loop spans 16 amino acids. The CDR3 here is CATSAGQGSTNEKLFF. In DNA, the CDR3 is TGTGCCACCAGTGCGGGACAGGGATCGACTAATGAAAAACTGTTTTTT.